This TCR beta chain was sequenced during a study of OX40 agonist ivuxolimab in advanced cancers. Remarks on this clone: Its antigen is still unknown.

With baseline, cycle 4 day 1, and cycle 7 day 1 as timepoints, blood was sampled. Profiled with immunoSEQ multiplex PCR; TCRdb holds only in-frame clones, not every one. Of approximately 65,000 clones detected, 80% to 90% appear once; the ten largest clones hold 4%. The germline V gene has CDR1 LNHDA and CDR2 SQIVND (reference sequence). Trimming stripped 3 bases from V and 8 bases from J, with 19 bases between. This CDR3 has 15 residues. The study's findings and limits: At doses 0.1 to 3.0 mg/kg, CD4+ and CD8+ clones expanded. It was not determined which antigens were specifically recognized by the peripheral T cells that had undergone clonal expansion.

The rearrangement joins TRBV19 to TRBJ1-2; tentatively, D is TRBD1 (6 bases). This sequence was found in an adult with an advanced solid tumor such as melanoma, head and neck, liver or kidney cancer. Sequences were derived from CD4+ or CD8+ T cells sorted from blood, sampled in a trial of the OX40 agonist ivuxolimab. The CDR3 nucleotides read TGTGCCAGTAGTATGGTCAGGGGAGGAGGCGACGGCTACACCTTC. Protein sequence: CASSMVRGGGDGYTF.